What follows is one T cell receptor (beta chain) and its context. Antigen specificity is unknown. The donors were part of the roughly 130-subject validation cohort, which stood apart from the roughly 640-subject first cohort. The data belong to a study of cytomegalovirus exposure and HLA in healthy donors. Study as a whole: The 120 validation repertoires matched the roughly 670 first-cohort repertoires in platform, a later analysis reported. Study-level results: The study designated 150 to 200 TCR beta chains cytomegalovirus-associated. That first-cohort TCR clusters tended to co-occur in the roughly 130 validation repertoires was found in a later analysis.

Produced via immunoSEQ multiplex PCR; TCRdb's table is partial and in-frame only. The table has approximately 170,000 clones, around 84% seen once. The clonotype comes from a man between 18 and 35 years old in good health and CMV-seropositive. Sample: PBMCs.

In DNA, the CDR3 is TGTGCCAGCAGCATAAGGACAGGAACCTACGAGCAGTACTTC. It yields the protein CASSIRTGTYEQYF. V gene TRBV13 combines with J gene TRBJ2-7, with 7 bases matching TRBD1. Germline V gene lookup returns CDR1 PRHDT and CDR2 FYEKMQ (reference sequence). V shed 5 bases and J 2 bases; nucleotides not matched to a gene: 6. The CDR3 spans 14 residues.